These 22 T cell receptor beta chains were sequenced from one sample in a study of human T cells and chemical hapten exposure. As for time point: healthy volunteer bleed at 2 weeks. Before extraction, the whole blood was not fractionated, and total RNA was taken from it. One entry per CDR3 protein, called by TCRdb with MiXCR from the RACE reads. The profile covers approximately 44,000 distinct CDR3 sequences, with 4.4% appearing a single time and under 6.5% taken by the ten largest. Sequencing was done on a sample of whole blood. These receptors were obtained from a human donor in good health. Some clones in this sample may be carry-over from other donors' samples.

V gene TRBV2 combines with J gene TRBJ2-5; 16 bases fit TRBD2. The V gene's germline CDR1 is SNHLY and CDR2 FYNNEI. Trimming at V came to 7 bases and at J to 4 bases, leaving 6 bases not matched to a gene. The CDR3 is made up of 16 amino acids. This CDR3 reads CASIPGLAGGAETQYF. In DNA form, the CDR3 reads TGTGCCAGCATCCCGGGACTAGCGGGAGGGGCAGAGACCCAGTACTTC.

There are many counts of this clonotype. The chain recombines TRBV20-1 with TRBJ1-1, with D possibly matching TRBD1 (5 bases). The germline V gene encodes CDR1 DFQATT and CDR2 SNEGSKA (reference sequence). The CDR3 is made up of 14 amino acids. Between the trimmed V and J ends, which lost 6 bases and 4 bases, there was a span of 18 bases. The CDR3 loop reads CSARPLGPTTEAFF. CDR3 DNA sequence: TGCAGTGCCCGCCCCTTGGGGCCCACCACTGAAGCTTTCTTT.

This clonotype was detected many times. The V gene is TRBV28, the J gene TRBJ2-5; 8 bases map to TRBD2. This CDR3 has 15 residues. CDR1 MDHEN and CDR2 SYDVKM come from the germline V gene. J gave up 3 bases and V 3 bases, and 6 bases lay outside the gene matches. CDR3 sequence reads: CASSFSRGGKETQYF. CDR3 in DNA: TGTGCCAGCAGTTTTTCTCGCGGGGGGAAAGAGACCCAGTACTTC.

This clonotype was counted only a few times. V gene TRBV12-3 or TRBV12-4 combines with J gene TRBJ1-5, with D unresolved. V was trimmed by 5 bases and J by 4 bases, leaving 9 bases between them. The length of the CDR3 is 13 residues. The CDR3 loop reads CASSQPKNQPQHF. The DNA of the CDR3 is TGTGCCAGCAGTCAACCTAAAAATCAGCCCCAGCATTTT.

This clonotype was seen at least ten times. This chain's CDR3 is CASSQGLTGEGPGTEAFF. For the CDR3, the DNA is TGCGCCAGCAGCCAGGGCTTGACAGGGGAGGGGCCGGGCACTGAAGCTTTCTTT. V and J are TRBV4-1 and TRBJ1-1; 8 nucleotides line up with TRBD1. This CDR3 region has 18 residues. Germline V gives CDR1 MGHRA, CDR2 YSYEKL. V dropped 3 bases and J dropped 4; count of bases not matched to a gene: 16.

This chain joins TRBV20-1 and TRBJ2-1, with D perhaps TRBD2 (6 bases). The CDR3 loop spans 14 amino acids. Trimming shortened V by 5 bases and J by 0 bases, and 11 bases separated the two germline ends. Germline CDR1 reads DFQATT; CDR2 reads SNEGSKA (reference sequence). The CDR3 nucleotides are TGCAGTGCTGACGCGGGGAGCTCCTACAATGAGCAGTTCTTC. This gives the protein CSADAGSSYNEQFF.

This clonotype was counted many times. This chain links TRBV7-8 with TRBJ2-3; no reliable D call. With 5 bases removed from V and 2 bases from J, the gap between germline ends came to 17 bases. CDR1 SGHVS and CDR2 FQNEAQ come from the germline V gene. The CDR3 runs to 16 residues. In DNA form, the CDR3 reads TGTGCCAGCAGCCCAAAGGTCATCGGACCCACAGATACGCAGTATTTT. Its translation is CASSPKVIGPTDTQYF. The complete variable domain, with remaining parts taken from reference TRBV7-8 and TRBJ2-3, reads GAGVSQSPRYKVAKRGQDVALRCDPISGHVSLFWYQQALGQGPEFLTYFQNEAQLDKSGLPSDRFFAERPEGSVSTLKIQRTQQEDSAVYLCASSPKVIGPTDTQYFGPGTRLTVL.

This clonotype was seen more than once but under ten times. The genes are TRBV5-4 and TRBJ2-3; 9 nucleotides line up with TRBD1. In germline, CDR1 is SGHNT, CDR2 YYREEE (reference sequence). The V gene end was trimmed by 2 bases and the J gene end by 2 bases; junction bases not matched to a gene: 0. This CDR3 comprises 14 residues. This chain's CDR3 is CASSLQGATDTQYF. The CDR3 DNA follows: TGTGCCAGCAGCTTACAGGGGGCCACAGATACGCAGTATTTT.

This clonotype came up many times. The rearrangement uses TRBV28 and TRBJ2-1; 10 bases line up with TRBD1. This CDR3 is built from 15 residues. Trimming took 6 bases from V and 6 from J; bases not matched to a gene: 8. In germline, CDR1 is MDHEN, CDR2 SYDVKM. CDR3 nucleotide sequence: TGTGCCAGCAGCACCGGGACAGGGGTCTTCAATGAGCAGTTCTTC. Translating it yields CASSTGTGVFNEQFF.

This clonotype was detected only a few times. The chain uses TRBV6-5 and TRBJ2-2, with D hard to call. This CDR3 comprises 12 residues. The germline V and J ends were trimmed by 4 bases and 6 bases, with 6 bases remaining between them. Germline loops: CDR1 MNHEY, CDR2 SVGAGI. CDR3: CASSWSAGELFF. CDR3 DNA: TGTGCCAGCAGTTGGAGCGCCGGGGAGCTGTTTTTT.

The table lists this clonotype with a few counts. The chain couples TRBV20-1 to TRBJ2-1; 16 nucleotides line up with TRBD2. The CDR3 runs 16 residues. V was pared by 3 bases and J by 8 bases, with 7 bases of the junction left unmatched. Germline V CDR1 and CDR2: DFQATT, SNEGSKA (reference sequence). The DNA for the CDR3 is TGCAGTGCTAGCGGGACTAGCGGGAGGGCTTTGGATGAGCAGTTCTTC. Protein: CSASGTSGRALDEQFF.

CDR3 region: CSAQLGQVGIREQFF. In DNA form, the CDR3 reads TGCAGTGCTCAGCTGGGACAGGTAGGGATACGCGAGCAGTTCTTC. V usage is TRBV20-1 and J usage is TRBJ2-1; 8 nucleotides match TRBD1. V trimming: 5 bases; J trimming: 10 bases; junction bases outside the gene matches: 16. Germline-derived CDR1 and CDR2 are DFQATT and SNEGSKA (reference sequence). This CDR3 has 15 amino acids.

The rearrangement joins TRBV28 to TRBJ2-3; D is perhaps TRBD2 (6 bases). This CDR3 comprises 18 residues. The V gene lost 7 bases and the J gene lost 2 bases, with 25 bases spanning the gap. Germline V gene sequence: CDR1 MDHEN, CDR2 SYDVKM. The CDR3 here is CASNQAGGPAPFTDTQYF. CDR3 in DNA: TGTGCCAGCAACCAAGCCGGGGGACCCGCGCCATTCACAGATACGCAGTATTTT.

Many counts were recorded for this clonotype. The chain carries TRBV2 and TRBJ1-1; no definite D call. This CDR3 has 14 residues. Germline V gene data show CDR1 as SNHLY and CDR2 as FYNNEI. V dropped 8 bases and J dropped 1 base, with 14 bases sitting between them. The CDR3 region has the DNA TGTGCCAGCCTCGGGGTACAGCAGAACACTGAAGCTTTCTTT. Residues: CASLGVQQNTEAFF.

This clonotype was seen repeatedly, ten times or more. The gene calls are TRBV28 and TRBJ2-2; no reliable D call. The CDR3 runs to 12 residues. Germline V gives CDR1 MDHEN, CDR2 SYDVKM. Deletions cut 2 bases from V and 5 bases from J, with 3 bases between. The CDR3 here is CASSLKTGELFF. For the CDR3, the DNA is TGTGCCAGCAGTTTAAAGACCGGGGAGCTGTTTTTT. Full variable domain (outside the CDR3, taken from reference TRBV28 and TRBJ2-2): DVKVTQSSRYLVKRTGEKVFLECVQDMDHENMFWYRQDPGLGLRLIYFSYDVKMKEKGDIPEGYSVSREKKERFSLILESASTNQTSMYLCASSLKTGELFFGEGSRLTVL.

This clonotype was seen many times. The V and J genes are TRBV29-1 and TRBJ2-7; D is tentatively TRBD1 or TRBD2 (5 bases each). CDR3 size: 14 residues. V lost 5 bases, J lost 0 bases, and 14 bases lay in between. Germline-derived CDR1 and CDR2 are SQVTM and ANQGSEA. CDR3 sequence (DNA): TGCAGCGTTCGCCGGGACGGTTCCTCCTACGAGCAGTACTTC. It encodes CSVRRDGSSYEQYF.

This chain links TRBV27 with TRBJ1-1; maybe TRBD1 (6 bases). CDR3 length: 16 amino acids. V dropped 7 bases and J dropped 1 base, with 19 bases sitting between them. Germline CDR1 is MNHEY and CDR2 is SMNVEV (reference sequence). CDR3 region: CASTRTVFDENTEAFF. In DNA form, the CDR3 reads TGTGCCAGCACCCGGACAGTTTTTGACGAGAACACTGAAGCTTTCTTT.

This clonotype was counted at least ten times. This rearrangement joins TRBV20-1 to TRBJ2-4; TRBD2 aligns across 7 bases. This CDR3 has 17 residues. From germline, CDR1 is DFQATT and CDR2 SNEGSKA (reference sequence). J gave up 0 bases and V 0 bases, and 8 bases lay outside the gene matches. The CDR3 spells CSARDGLAEIAKNIQYF. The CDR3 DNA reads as TGCAGTGCTAGAGATGGGCTAGCGGAGATAGCCAAAAACATTCAGTACTTC.

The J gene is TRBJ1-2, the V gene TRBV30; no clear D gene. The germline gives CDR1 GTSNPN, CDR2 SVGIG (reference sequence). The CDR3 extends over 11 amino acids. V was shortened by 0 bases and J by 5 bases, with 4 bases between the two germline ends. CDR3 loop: CAWSVLYGYTF. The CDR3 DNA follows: TGTGCCTGGAGTGTCCTTTATGGCTACACCTTC. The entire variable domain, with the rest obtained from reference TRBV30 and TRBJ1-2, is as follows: SQTIHQWPATLVQPVGSPLSLECTVEGTSNPNLYWYRQAAGRGLQLLFYSVGIGQISSEVPQNLSASRPQDRQFILSSKKLLLSDSGFYLCAWSVLYGYTFGSGTRLTVV.

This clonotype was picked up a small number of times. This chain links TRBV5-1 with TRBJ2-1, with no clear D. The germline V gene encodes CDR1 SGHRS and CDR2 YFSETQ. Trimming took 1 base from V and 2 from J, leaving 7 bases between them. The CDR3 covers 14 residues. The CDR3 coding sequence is TGCGCCAGCAGCTTGCGGCAGGCCTACAATGAGCAGTTCTTC. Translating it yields CASSLRQAYNEQFF.

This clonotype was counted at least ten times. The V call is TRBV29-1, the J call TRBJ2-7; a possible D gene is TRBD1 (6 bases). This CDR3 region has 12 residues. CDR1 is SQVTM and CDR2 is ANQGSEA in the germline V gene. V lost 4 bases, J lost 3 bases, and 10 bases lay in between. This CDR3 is CSVARGGYEQYF. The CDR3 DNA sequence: TGCAGCGTTGCCAGGGGTGGCTACGAGCAGTACTTC.

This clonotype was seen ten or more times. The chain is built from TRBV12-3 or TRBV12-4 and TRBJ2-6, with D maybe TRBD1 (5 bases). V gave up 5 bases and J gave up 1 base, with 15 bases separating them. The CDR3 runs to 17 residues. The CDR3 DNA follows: TGTGCCAGCAGTCCCAGCCCCCACAGGTCTGGGGCCAACGTCCTGACTTTC. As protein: CASSPSPHRSGANVLTF.